These 30 T cell receptor beta chains came from one sample sequenced in a study of cytomegalovirus exposure and HLA in healthy donors. The PCR was carried out with 60 Vbeta primers and 13 Jbeta primers. TCRdb's copy holds only in-frame clones and misses some; the assay was immunoSEQ multiplex PCR. The sample yields more than 75,000 clones, 90% seen once. The sequenced sample consisted of PBMCs. These receptors were taken from a man aged 18 to 30 in good health and CMV-seronegative.

The chain couples TRBV4-3 to TRBJ2-7, with D tentatively TRBD1 (5 bases). The germline V gene has CDR1 LGHNA and CDR2 YSLEER. The V gene lost 0 bases and the J gene lost 5 bases, with 17 bases spanning the gap. The CDR3 sequence is 16 residues long. CDR3 nucleotides: TGCGCCAGCAGCCAAGAGGAAGGTAGGGGAATCCACGAGCAGTACTTC. Translating gives CASSQEEGRGIHEQYF.

The genes are TRBV5-5 and TRBJ1-3, with D possibly matching TRBD1 (6 bases). Germline V gives CDR1 SGHKS, CDR2 YYEKEE (reference sequence). V lost 0 bases, J lost 3 bases, and 19 bases lay in between. This CDR3 comprises 18 residues. The CDR3 DNA reads as TGTGCCAGCAGCTTGGCCCCTCCGGGGGGCGCAGATGGAAACACCATATATTTT. Protein sequence: CASSLAPPGGADGNTIYF. The whole variable domain, remainder taken from reference TRBV5-5 and TRBJ1-3, is DAGVTQSPTHLIKTRGQQVTLRCSPISGHKSVSWYQQVLGQGPQFIFQYYEKEERGRGNFPDRFSARQFPNYSSELNVNALLLGDSALYLCASSLAPPGGADGNTIYFGEGSWLTVV.

This clone was counted a few times. The rearrangement uses TRBV27 and TRBJ1-2, with 8 bases aligning to TRBD1. This CDR3 comprises 18 residues. Germline V lookup: CDR1 MNHEY, CDR2 SMNVEV (reference sequence). J lost 3 bases, V lost 5 bases, and 17 bases had no gene match. CDR3 bases: TGTGCCAGCAGTCAGAGAGGACAGGGTCACGTCGTCTACTATGGCTACACCTTC. Translated, it gives CASSQRGQGHVVYYGYTF.

V and J are TRBV6-1 and TRBJ1-5; D may be TRBD1 (5 bases). Between the trimmed V and J ends, which lost 2 bases and 0 bases, there was a span of 8 bases. Germline values: CDR1 MNHNS, CDR2 SASEGT. The CDR3 consists of 15 residues. The CDR3 here is CASSESGFSNQPQHF. In DNA, the CDR3 is TGTGCCAGCAGTGAATCAGGGTTTAGCAATCAGCCCCAGCATTTT.

The V and J genes are TRBV4-3 and TRBJ2-5, with TRBD1 matching 12 bases. Trimming at V came to 4 bases and at J to 4 bases, leaving 13 bases not matched to a gene. This CDR3 has 18 amino acids. Germline V gene sequence: CDR1 LGHNA, CDR2 YSLEER. The CDR3 is CASSPGLIGTGGVETQYF. DNA of the CDR3: TGCGCCAGCAGCCCCGGGCTTATCGGGACAGGGGGCGTAGAGACCCAGTACTTC.

The chain carries TRBV7-2 and TRBJ2-1; unclear D gene. The V end lost 4 bases, the J end lost 6 bases, and 13 bases lay between the germline ends. The CDR3 spans 14 residues. Looked up from germline, CDR1 is SGHTA and CDR2 is FQGNSA. In DNA form, the CDR3 reads TGTGCCAGCAGCTGGAGACCTTGGCGCAATGAGCAGTTCTTC. Protein: CASSWRPWRNEQFF.

The chain uses TRBV5-1 and TRBJ1-6; TRBD1 matches at 7 bases. Per the germline V gene, CDR1 is SGHRS and CDR2 is YFSETQ. The length of the CDR3 is 14 residues. V lost 0 bases and J lost 9; bases outside the gene matches: 3. The CDR3, as DNA: TGCGCCAGCAGCTTGGCAGACAGGGTTTCACCCCTCCACTTT. Amino acid sequence: CASSLADRVSPLHF.

The chain combines TRBV28 with TRBJ1-2; 9 nucleotides match TRBD1. The CDR3 runs to 13 residues. In germline, CDR1 is MDHEN, CDR2 SYDVKM. The V gene end was trimmed by 2 bases and the J gene end by 6 bases; junction bases not matched to a gene: 1. The CDR3 coding sequence is TGTGCCAGCAGTTTACGACAGGGGGATGGCTACACCTTC. Translating gives CASSLRQGDGYTF.

This chain joins TRBV6-1 and TRBJ2-3, with TRBD2 identical over 8 bases. The germline V gene encodes CDR1 MNHNS and CDR2 SASEGT. The V and J ends lost 6 bases and 6 bases, in that order; junction bases with no gene match: 8. This CDR3 comprises 14 residues. CDR3 sequence (DNA): TGTGCCAGCAGGTCCGGCGGGAGGCGGGATACGCAGTATTTT. The encoded protein is CASRSGGRRDTQYF.

The J gene is TRBJ2-1, the V gene TRBV5-1; D perhaps matches TRBD1 (5 bases). The CDR3 extends over 13 amino acids. Trimming took 4 bases from V and 5 from J, leaving 10 bases between them. Germline V gene lookup returns CDR1 SGHRS and CDR2 YFSETQ. The CDR3 protein is CASSPDTNNEQFF. CDR3 sequence (DNA): TGCGCCAGCAGCCCGGACACGAACAATGAGCAGTTCTTC.

This rearrangement joins TRBV28 to TRBJ2-5, with 9 bases matching TRBD1. Germline values: CDR1 MDHEN, CDR2 SYDVKM. Trimming at V came to 6 bases and at J to 5 bases, leaving 4 bases not matched to a gene. The CDR3 loop spans 13 amino acids. This CDR3 reads CASSSGTGETQYF. CDR3 nucleotides: TGTGCCAGCAGCTCTGGGACAGGGGAGACCCAGTACTTC.

The chain has TRBV7-8 and TRBJ2-6; 7 nucleotides match TRBD1. The CDR3 is 18 amino acids. Germline V gene sequence: CDR1 SGHVS, CDR2 FQNEAQ. The V segment lost 0 bases and the J segment 0 bases; nucleotides outside the gene matches: 5. The CDR3 spells CASSLAWDRVSGANVLTF. The CDR3 DNA reads TGTGCCAGCAGCTTAGCGTGGGACAGAGTCTCTGGGGCCAACGTCCTGACTTTC.

The V gene is TRBV4-2, the J gene TRBJ1-1; tentatively, D is TRBD1 (6 bases). The CDR3 sequence is 15 residues long. Trimming left V 2 bases short and J 0 bases short, with 10 bases between. CDR1 and CDR2 from the germline V gene are LGHNA and YNFKEQ. The CDR3 DNA follows: TGTGCCAGCAGCCAAATACAGGGAATGAACACTGAAGCTTTCTTT. Translating gives CASSQIQGMNTEAFF.

This clone appeared a single time. The chain carries TRBV27 and TRBJ1-6; the D gene is possibly TRBD1 (6 bases). Between the trimmed V and J ends, which lost 4 bases and 0 bases, there was a span of 13 bases. CDR1 and CDR2 (germline): MNHEY, SMNVEV (reference sequence). The CDR3 covers 17 residues. CDR3 sequence (DNA): TGTGCCAGCAGTTCTTCAGGGGTGAGCTCCTATAATTCACCCCTCCACTTT. It codes for CASSSSGVSSYNSPLHF.

The CDR3 DNA is TGTGCCAGCAGCTACCGGGACAGGGATGAAAAACTGTTTTTT. Translated: CASSYRDRDEKLFF. This chain connects TRBV5-4 to TRBJ1-4; 9 bases line up with TRBD1. This CDR3 has 14 amino acids. The germline V gene has CDR1 SGHNT and CDR2 YYREEE (reference sequence). Trimming took 3 bases from V and 6 from J; bases not matched to a gene: 3.

The chain employs TRBV28 and TRBJ1-1; D remains unclear. The CDR3 runs 14 residues. The V and J ends lost 5 bases and 5 bases respectively, with 15 bases between them. In germline, CDR1 is MDHEN, CDR2 SYDVKM. In DNA, the CDR3 is TGTGCCAGCAGTGCGTCGGGTTCGGGTACTGAAGCTTTCTTT. Its translation: CASSASGSGTEAFF.

The rearrangement joins TRBV9 to TRBJ2-2; TRBD2 aligns across 13 bases. Germline V gene data show CDR1 as SGDLS and CDR2 as YYNGEE. V was clipped by 2 bases and J by 6 bases; unmatched bases: 4. This CDR3 contains 16 residues. The CDR3 protein is CASSVRTSGSSGELFF. The DNA of the CDR3 is TGTGCCAGCAGCGTTCGGACTAGCGGGAGCTCCGGGGAGCTGTTTTTT.

This chain uses TRBV27 with TRBJ1-2; TRBD1 matches 8 bases. The germline CDR1 and CDR2 sequences are MNHEY and SMNVEV (reference sequence). Trimming took 6 bases from V and 1 from J; bases not matched to a gene: 13. The CDR3 is 17 amino acids. CDR3 region: CASSDMGRTGFNYGYTF. CDR3 in DNA: TGTGCCAGCAGCGATATGGGCCGGACAGGGTTTAACTATGGCTACACCTTC.

The V gene is TRBV2, the J gene TRBJ1-6, with TRBD1 matching over 11 bases. This CDR3 is 16 amino acids long. Trimming took 6 bases from V and 7 from J; bases not matched to a gene: 8. Germline V gene sequence: CDR1 SNHLY, CDR2 FYNNEI. In nucleotides, the CDR3 is TGTGCCAGCAGGCCCCGGACAGGGGGCAAGAATTCACCCCTCCACTTT. It yields the protein CASRPRTGGKNSPLHF.

This clone was counted once. This chain links TRBV20-1 with TRBJ2-1, with D maybe TRBD1 (6 bases). This CDR3 contains 11 residues. Trimming stripped 6 bases from V and 9 bases from J, with 12 bases between. The V gene's germline CDR1 is DFQATT and CDR2 SNEGSKA (reference sequence). CDR3 in amino acids: CSAYRGGEQFF. The CDR3 bases are TGCAGTGCCTACCGAGGGGGTGAGCAGTTCTTC.

The chain is built from TRBV11-1 and TRBJ2-3; the match to TRBD1 covers 9 bases. The V gene end was trimmed by 6 bases and the J gene end by 3 bases; junction bases not matched to a gene: 7. This CDR3 contains 15 residues. Germline assignment: CDR1 SGHAT and CDR2 FQDESV (reference sequence). CDR3 DNA sequence: TGTGCCAGCAGACCGGGACAGGGTAGGACAGATACGCAGTATTTT. Translated, it gives CASRPGQGRTDTQYF.

This clone was seen a single time. An end of the junction differs from the germline gene, which may be a read error. V is TRBV7-9 and J is TRBJ2-7; the D is unclear. This CDR3 has 11 amino acids. Germline V gene lookup returns CDR1 SEHNR and CDR2 FQNEAQ (reference sequence). CDR3 sequence: CSSSSLNEQYF. CDR3 coding DNA: TGTTCCAGCAGCTCCCTAAACGAGCAGTACTTC.

The V and J genes are TRBV11-1 and TRBJ2-2, with 12 bases fitting TRBD1. Germline V lookup: CDR1 SGHAT, CDR2 FQDESV (reference sequence). The CDR3 sequence is 17 residues long. The CDR3 bases are TGTGCAGTCCGGGACAGGGGGCGAGTAGGGGCCACCGGGGAGCTGTTTTTT. Its protein is CAVRDRGRVGATGELFF.

This clone was recorded once. Compared with germline, one end of the junction differs, possibly owing to a read error. CDR3 protein: CASTPVAGGAYTEQFF. The CDR3 nucleotides read TGTGCCAGTACTCCCGTAGCGGGAGGGGCCTACACTGAGCAGTTCTTC. This sequence joins TRBV19 and TRBJ2-1; 11 nucleotides match TRBD2. Germline assignment: CDR1 LNHDA and CDR2 SQIVND (reference sequence). The CDR3 covers 16 residues.

The chain recombines TRBV29-1 with TRBJ2-5; D is possibly TRBD1 (6 bases). The J call is in doubt because the DNA end fits TRBJ2-7 better. The V gene's germline CDR1 is SQVTM and CDR2 ANQGSEA. This CDR3 spans 16 amino acids. CDR3 DNA sequence: TGCAGCGTTGCAGGATTCGGACAGACAGTCTCCTACGAGCAGTACTTC. The encoded protein is CSVAGFGQTVSYEQYF.

V is TRBV19 and J is TRBJ2-1, with 7 positions matching TRBD2. The length of the CDR3 is 15 residues. V lost 3 bases to trimming and J lost 6 bases; unmatched junction nucleotides: 8. Germline-derived CDR1 and CDR2 are LNHDA and SQIVND (reference sequence). DNA of the CDR3: TGTGCCAGTAGTATCAGGCCTAGCGGTTTCAATGAGCAGTTCTTC. Protein sequence: CASSIRPSGFNEQFF.

This clone appeared once. This chain uses TRBV28 with TRBJ2-1, with 9 bases identical to TRBD1. The CDR3 has 17 amino acids. V dropped 2 bases and J dropped 9; count of bases not matched to a gene: 14. CDR1 is MDHEN and CDR2 is SYDVKM in the germline V gene. This CDR3 reads CASSLQHRDRVNSEQFF. The CDR3 DNA reads as TGTGCCAGCAGTTTACAACATCGGGACAGGGTTAATAGTGAGCAGTTCTTC.

The J gene is TRBJ2-7, the V gene TRBV23-1, with 7 nucleotides matching TRBD1. TRBV23-1 is known as an ORF, though its function is uncertain. This CDR3 spans 13 amino acids. V lost 3 bases, J lost 9 bases, and 8 bases stayed unmatched. CDR3 coding DNA: TGCGCCAGCAGTCATGGGGGACAGTTCGGGCAGTACTTC. Translation gives CASSHGGQFGQYF.

The gene calls are TRBV27 and TRBJ1-3; D is undetermined. The CDR3 sequence is 15 residues long. Trimming stripped 3 bases from V and 2 bases from J, with 11 bases between. Germline CDR1 reads MNHEY; CDR2 reads SMNVEV (reference sequence). CDR3 in DNA: TGTGCCAGCAGTTTCGCGGCCCGACCTGGAAACACCATATATTTT. Protein product: CASSFAARPGNTIYF.

This clone has a single count. The chain joins TRBV9 to TRBJ2-1, with a tentative D call TRBD2 (6 bases). CDR3 length: 15 amino acids. V was shortened by 4 bases and J by 1 base, with 12 bases between the two germline ends. Germline CDR1 SGDLS, CDR2 YYNGEE. The CDR3 here is CASSPRGASYNEQFF. The CDR3 nucleotides are TGTGCCAGCAGCCCCCGCGGGGCTTCCTACAATGAGCAGTTCTTC.